This T cell receptor (beta chain) was sequenced during a study of breast tumors, draining lymph nodes, adjacent tissues (dated by TCRdb to the mid-2010s). With regard to the full study: Breast cancer patients provided tumor, adjacent nontumor tissue and axillary lymph nodes, and the study compared the TCR beta repertoires across these three sources. In human breast cancer, the study set out to evaluate how tumor, surrounding tissue and draining lymph node repertoires relate to one another and whether T cells may move between these sites.

The axillary draining lymph nodes of breast cancer patients were the source of the lymph node samples. CDR1 and CDR2, per the germline V gene, are SNHLY and FYNNEI. V is cut back by 6 bases and J by 6 bases, with 15 bases in the junction unmatched. The CDR3 goes from the cysteine to the phenylalanine over 19 residues. Solely the CDR3 DNA is kept, with 57 bases framed from the first base. The data were produced on an Illumina HiSeq 2000. TCR beta chain libraries were generated by multiplex PCR amplification. High-throughput sequencing was used to analyze the amplified TCR beta chain products. TCRdb ran its own pipeline on the public reads, namely fastp trimming at Q25 and MiXCR clone calling, and kept in-frame beta chains. Rows are unified per CDR3 protein, each entry keeping the most common DNA and genes. Across this sample there are 270,000 or so distinct CDR3 sequences, with roughly 31% seen only once. The biggest ten clones account for 1.1% of the sample.

The research as a whole found: The conclusion that tumor T cells originate in lymph nodes was framed as consistent with a hypothesis rather than directly demonstrated. The data were judged consistent with most tumor T cells deriving from the lymph node and then expanding within tumor tissue. Tumor and nontumor tissue repertoires were found to be significantly more similar in luminal-like than in basal-like breast cancer. Tumor T-cell repertoires showed less diversity than lymph node repertoires and more diversity than nontumor tissue repertoires, and tumor T-cell repertoires showed preferential V and J gene usage.

A note on this clonotype: Its antigen remains undetermined. No much larger clonotype is one base removed from it; base qualities were not supplied.

This clonotype was obtained from a female donor with breast cancer. Some clones in this sample may be carry-over from other donors' samples. Sequenced material: axillary lymph node tissue. The V and J segments used are TRBV2 and TRBJ2-1, and 15 junction bases match TRBD2. Here is the DNA: TGTGCCAGCAGCCCCTTAGAGGGACTAGCGGGAGGAAAGAGCAATGAGCAGTTCTTC. Translation gives CASSPLEGLAGGKSNEQFF.